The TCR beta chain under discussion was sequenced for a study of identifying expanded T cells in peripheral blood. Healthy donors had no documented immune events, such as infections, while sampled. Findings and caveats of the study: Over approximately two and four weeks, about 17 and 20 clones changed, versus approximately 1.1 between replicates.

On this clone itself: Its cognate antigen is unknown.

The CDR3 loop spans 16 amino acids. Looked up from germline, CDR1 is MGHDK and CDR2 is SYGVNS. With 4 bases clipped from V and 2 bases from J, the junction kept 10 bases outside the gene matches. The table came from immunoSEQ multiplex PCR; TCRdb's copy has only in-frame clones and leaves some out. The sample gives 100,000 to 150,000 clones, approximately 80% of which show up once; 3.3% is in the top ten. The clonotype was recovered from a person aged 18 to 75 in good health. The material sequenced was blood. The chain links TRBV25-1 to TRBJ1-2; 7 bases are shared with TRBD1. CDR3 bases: TGTGCCAGCAGTGGGGACAGCTTAACGCGGAACTATGGCTACACCTTC. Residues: CASSGDSLTRNYGYTF.